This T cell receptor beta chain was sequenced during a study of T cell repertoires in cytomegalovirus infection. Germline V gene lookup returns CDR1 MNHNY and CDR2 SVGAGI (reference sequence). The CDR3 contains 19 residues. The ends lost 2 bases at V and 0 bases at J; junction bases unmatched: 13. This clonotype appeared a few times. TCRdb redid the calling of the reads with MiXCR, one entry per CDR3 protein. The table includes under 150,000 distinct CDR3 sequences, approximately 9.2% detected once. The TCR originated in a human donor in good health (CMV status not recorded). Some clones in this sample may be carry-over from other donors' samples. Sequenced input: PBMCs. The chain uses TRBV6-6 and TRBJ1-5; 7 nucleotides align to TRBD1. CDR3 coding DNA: TGTGCCAGCAGTTACCCCGACAGGGCCCTCTCCTATAGCAATCAGCCCCAGCATTTT. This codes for CASSYPDRALSYSNQPQHF.